These 10 T cell receptor beta chains originate from one sample sequenced in a study of blood T cell repertoires in COVID-19 (dated by TCRdb to 2018 to 2021). Libraries were made using the immunoSEQ multiplex PCR assay. Entries here come from immuneACCESS through TCRdb and include only in-frame sequences with V and J called. Some clones fail to appear in such tables; in the studies checked, an unresolved V gene covers under half of the shortfall, and the cause of the remainder is unknown. The sample yields around 26,000 clones; 75% to 90% were counted once. The leading ten clones occupy around 9.3% of the sample. The sequenced material came from peripheral blood. These receptors came from a human donor in a cohort sampled during active COVID-19.

The chain employs TRBV28 and TRBJ2-5; D might be TRBD1 (6 bases). V was cut by 5 bases and J by 0 bases, with 13 bases left in between. CDR1 and CDR2 from the germline V gene are MDHEN and SYDVKM. CDR3 length: 15 amino acids. The CDR3 nucleotides are TGTGCCAGCAGTCCCGGGACAACGTACCAAGAGACCCAGTACTTC. It is translated as CASSPGTTYQETQYF.

This clone was found a few times. The chain has TRBV24-1 and TRBJ1-2, with 11 bases that match TRBD1. The V gene end was trimmed by 12 bases and the J gene end by 8 bases; junction bases not matched to a gene: 13. The CDR3 totals 14 residues. Germline V gives CDR1 KGHDR, CDR2 SFDVKD. CDR3 in amino acids: CAPGRDRGGLGYTF. The CDR3 DNA follows: TGTGCCCCCGGGCGGGACAGGGGGGGGCTAGGCTACACCTTC.

The V gene is TRBV7-2, the J gene TRBJ2-1, with 12 bases lining up with TRBD2. The germline V gene encodes CDR1 SGHTA and CDR2 FQGNSA. CDR3 length equals 17 residues. V dropped 2 bases and J dropped 1; count of bases not matched to a gene: 3. The CDR3 nucleotides read TGTGCCAGCAGCTTAAGGGGGACTAGCGGGTCCTACAATGAGCAGTTCTTC. Protein sequence: CASSLRGTSGSYNEQFF.

The chain has TRBV4-2 and TRBJ2-1, with TRBD2 identical over 14 bases. The germline V gene encodes CDR1 LGHNA and CDR2 YNFKEQ. J gave up 2 bases and V 3 bases, and 6 bases lay outside the gene matches. The CDR3 has 18 residues. Here the CDR3 DNA reads TGTGCCAGCAGCCATGGGACTAGCGGGGGTTTCGCCTACAATGAGCAGTTCTTC. This translates into CASSHGTSGGFAYNEQFF.

This clone was counted between two and nine times. The V and J genes are TRBV4-2 and TRBJ1-1; D call uncertain. V was clipped by 4 bases and J by 2 bases, with 17 bases between them. Germline CDR1 and CDR2: LGHNA and YNFKEQ. The CDR3 spans 16 residues. The CDR3 DNA follows: TGTGCCAGCAGCCCCTCCCCCTACAGAAGTAACACTGAAGCTTTCTTT. Protein product: CASSPSPYRSNTEAFF.

The V and J genes are TRBV15 and TRBJ2-5; D might be TRBD1 (7 bases). Trimming cost V 0 bases and J 4 bases, with 18 bases left between them. Germline V lookup: CDR1 LNHNV, CDR2 YYDKDF (reference sequence). CDR3 length: 17 residues. This chain's CDR3 is CATSRDWGQGGGETQYF. CDR3 DNA sequence: TGTGCCACCAGCAGAGATTGGGGGCAGGGGGGAGGAGAGACCCAGTACTTC. Combining the CDR3 with reference TRBV15 and TRBJ2-5 gives the whole variable domain DAMVIQNPRYQVTQFGKPVTLSCSQTLNHNVMYWYQQKSSQAPKLLFHYYDKDFNNEADTPDNFQSRRPNTSFCFLDIRSPGLGDTAMYLCATSRDWGQGGGETQYFGPGTRLLVL.

The V and J genes are TRBV9 and TRBJ2-7; 9 nucleotides match TRBD1. The V gene's germline CDR1 is SGDLS and CDR2 YYNGEE. The CDR3 extends over 15 amino acids. With V trimmed by 0 bases and J by 2 bases, 3 bases remained unmatched. The CDR3 reads CASSVGDRATYEQYF. DNA of the CDR3: TGTGCCAGCAGCGTAGGGGACAGGGCAACCTACGAGCAGTACTTC.

The chain has TRBV7-3 and TRBJ2-1, with unresolved D. This CDR3 has 13 residues. CDR1 is SGHTA and CDR2 is FQGTGA in the germline V gene. V was trimmed by 0 bases and J by 9 bases, leaving 9 bases between them. The DNA of the CDR3 is TGTGCCAGCAGCTTAACTAGGAGTGGTGAGCAGTTCTTC. This gives the protein CASSLTRSGEQFF.

The chain couples TRBV7-9 to TRBJ2-1; D gene uncertain. V shed 2 bases and J shed 0 bases, with 17 bases lying between them. This CDR3 contains 18 residues. The V gene's germline CDR1 is SEHNR and CDR2 FQNEAQ (reference sequence). The CDR3 here is CASSLRHNADSSYNEQFF. The CDR3 DNA reads TGTGCCAGCAGCTTACGCCACAACGCGGATAGCTCCTACAATGAGCAGTTCTTC. Drawing the rest from reference TRBV7-9 and TRBJ2-1, the complete variable domain is DTGVSQNPRHKITKRGQNVTFRCDPISEHNRLYWYRQTLGQGPEFLTYFQNEAQLEKSRLLSDRFSAERPKGSFSTLEIQRTEQGDSAMYLCASSLRHNADSSYNEQFFGPGTRLTVL.

The rearrangement joins TRBV25-1 to TRBJ1-1; no definite D call. Germline CDR1 MGHDK, CDR2 SYGVNS. The CDR3 runs to 14 residues. Deletions cut 8 bases from V and 4 bases from J, with 17 bases between. Written as DNA, the CDR3 is TGTGCCAGCTCACGAAAATCAAGGAGCACTGAAGCTTTCTTT. This codes for CASSRKSRSTEAFF.